The 14 T cell receptor beta chains below come from one sample, sequenced in a study of patients and donors after allogeneic stem cell transplantation. TCRdb re-analysed the RT-PCR reads in MiXCR, keeping a single row per CDR3 protein. The sample has roughly 200,000 distinct CDR3 sequences, around two fifths seen once. The sequenced sample was blood, either unsorted or a sorted T cell fraction (not recorded which). The receptors shown here come from a human donor who was either an allogeneic HSCT recipient or a stem cell or donor lymphocyte infusion donor (not recorded which). It is not recorded whose cells these are; they may come from a transplant donor.

This clonotype was seen only a few times. V usage is TRBV29-1 and J usage is TRBJ1-1, with a weak D call TRBD1 (6 bases). This CDR3 has 19 residues. In germline, CDR1 is SQVTM, CDR2 ANQGSEA. V lost 2 bases and J lost 0, with 25 bases in between. CDR3 in amino acids: CSVERLGFTGIPLNTEAFF. The CDR3 nucleotides are TGCAGCGTTGAAAGATTGGGATTTACAGGGATCCCTTTGAACACTGAAGCTTTCTTT.

CDR3 nucleotide sequence: TGCAGTGCTAGTAAGGGGAACCCAGATTCACCCCTCCACTTT. Encoded protein: CSASKGNPDSPLHF. J is TRBJ1-6 and V is TRBV20-1, with D tentatively TRBD1 (5 bases). The V end lost 3 bases, the J end lost 8 bases, and 14 bases lay between the germline ends. The CDR3 covers 14 residues. Germline V gene data show CDR1 as DFQATT and CDR2 as SNEGSKA (reference sequence).

The chain joins TRBV19 to TRBJ1-5; no firm D call. Trimming took 8 bases from V and 9 from J, leaving 14 bases between them. In germline, CDR1 is LNHDA, CDR2 SQIVND (reference sequence). This CDR3 region has 12 residues. The chain's CDR3 is CASFVVGGPQHF. In nucleotides, the CDR3 is TGTGCCAGTTTTGTTGTAGGTGGGCCCCAGCATTTT.

The chain's CDR3 is CASMWGPGGEKLFF. DNA of the CDR3: TGCGCCAGCATGTGGGGGCCCGGAGGAGAAAAACTGTTTTTT. The chain recombines TRBV5-1 with TRBJ1-4; a weak D match, TRBD1 (6 bases). CDR3 length: 14 residues. CDR1 and CDR2 from the germline V gene are SGHRS and YFSETQ. Trimming pared 6 bases from V and 8 bases from J, leaving 17 bases between.

Only a few counts were recorded for this clonotype. This chain links TRBV9 with TRBJ2-2; 11 bases agree with TRBD1. The CDR3 consists of 16 residues. Looked up from germline, CDR1 is SGDLS and CDR2 is YYNGEE. V shed 3 bases, J shed 3 bases, and the junction held 4 bases outside the gene matches. The CDR3 sequence is CASSARDRGDTGELFF. Here the CDR3 DNA reads TGTGCCAGCAGCGCAAGGGACAGGGGGGACACCGGGGAGCTGTTTTTT. Full variable domain (outside the CDR3, taken from reference TRBV9 and TRBJ2-2): DSGVTQTPKHLITATGQRVTLRCSPRSGDLSVYWYQQSLDQGLQFLIQYYNGEERAKGNILERFSAQQFPDLHSELNLSSLELGDSALYFCASSARDRGDTGELFFGEGSRLTVL.

This clonotype was seen a handful of times. V usage is TRBV4-2 and J usage is TRBJ1-4; 10 nucleotides align to TRBD1. V gave up 4 bases and J gave up 3 bases; unmatched junction bases: 8. The CDR3 has 17 amino acids. Germline-derived CDR1 and CDR2 are LGHNA and YNFKEQ. The CDR3 reads CASSRTGTGVANEKLFF. The CDR3, as DNA: TGTGCCAGCAGCCGCACCGGGACAGGGGTTGCTAATGAAAAACTGTTTTTT.

The chain joins TRBV29-1 to TRBJ2-5; TRBD2 is a possible D gene (5 bases). CDR1 is SQVTM and CDR2 is ANQGSEA in the germline V gene. V shed 4 bases and J shed 2 bases, with 11 bases lying between them. CDR3 length: 13 residues. This CDR3 is CSVAVGGQETQYF. CDR3 nucleotide sequence: TGCAGCGTTGCAGTCGGCGGGCAAGAGACCCAGTACTTC.

V usage is TRBV27 and J usage is TRBJ2-3; TRBD1 matches at 9 bases. This CDR3 has 17 residues. CDR1 is MNHEY, CDR2 SMNVEV, per germline (reference sequence). With 5 bases clipped from V and 1 base from J, the junction kept 10 bases outside the gene matches. This CDR3 is CASSLTDRGWGTDTQYF. The CDR3, as DNA: TGTGCCAGCAGTCTCACGGACAGGGGATGGGGCACAGATACGCAGTATTTT.

This clonotype turned up a few times. The chain couples TRBV5-6 to TRBJ1-2; 9 bases are a match to TRBD1. Germline CDR1 reads SGHDT; CDR2 reads YYEEEE. This CDR3 has 15 residues. V lost 4 bases and J lost 2; bases outside the gene matches: 6. As DNA, the CDR3 is TGTGCCAGCAGCGGAACAGGGGGCTGGAACTATGGCTACACCTTC. It yields the protein CASSGTGGWNYGYTF.

This chain uses TRBV29-1 with TRBJ2-7, with 8 bases lining up with TRBD1. Germline loops: CDR1 SQVTM, CDR2 ANQGSEA. V shed 7 bases and J 0 bases; nucleotides not matched to a gene: 5. The CDR3 sequence is 13 residues long. This chain's CDR3 is CSAGQGSSYEQYF. CDR3 bases: TGCAGCGCAGGACAGGGCAGCTCCTACGAGCAGTACTTC.

This chain connects TRBV27 to TRBJ1-5; a weak D match, TRBD1 (5 bases). The CDR3 has 13 residues. V dropped 7 bases and J dropped 1 base, with 8 bases sitting between them. CDR1 MNHEY and CDR2 SMNVEV come from the germline V gene (reference sequence). CDR3 sequence: CASTAGSNQPQHF. CDR3 nucleotides: TGTGCCAGCACAGCAGGGAGCAATCAGCCCCAGCATTTT.

This chain connects TRBV11-2 to TRBJ1-4; the D gene is possibly TRBD1 (5 bases). Trimming left V 5 bases short and J 7 bases short, with 14 bases between. The CDR3 runs to 14 residues. The germline V gene encodes CDR1 SGHAT and CDR2 FQNNGV. The CDR3 protein is CASSPNGGSEKLFF. The CDR3 DNA reads TGTGCCAGCAGCCCCAACGGGGGTAGTGAAAAACTGTTTTTT.

The J gene is TRBJ2-5, the V gene TRBV5-1; no clear D. The V end was cut by 0 bases, the J end by 3 bases, with 15 bases between. This CDR3 is built from 16 residues. Per germline, CDR1 SGHRS and CDR2 YFSETQ. The DNA of the CDR3 is TGCGCCAGCAGCTTGGCCCCCGGCGGCTTAAAAGAGACCCAGTACTTC. This translates into CASSLAPGGLKETQYF.

About this clonotype itself: Compared with germline, one end of the junction differs, possibly owing to a read error. The rearrangement links TRBV12-3 or TRBV12-4 to TRBJ1-1; TRBD1 matches at 10 bases. This CDR3 comprises 13 residues. CDR3 sequence: CASSSGQGRDRVF. CDR3 nucleotides: TGTGCCAGCAGTTCGGGACAGGGGAGGGACAGGGTTTTT.